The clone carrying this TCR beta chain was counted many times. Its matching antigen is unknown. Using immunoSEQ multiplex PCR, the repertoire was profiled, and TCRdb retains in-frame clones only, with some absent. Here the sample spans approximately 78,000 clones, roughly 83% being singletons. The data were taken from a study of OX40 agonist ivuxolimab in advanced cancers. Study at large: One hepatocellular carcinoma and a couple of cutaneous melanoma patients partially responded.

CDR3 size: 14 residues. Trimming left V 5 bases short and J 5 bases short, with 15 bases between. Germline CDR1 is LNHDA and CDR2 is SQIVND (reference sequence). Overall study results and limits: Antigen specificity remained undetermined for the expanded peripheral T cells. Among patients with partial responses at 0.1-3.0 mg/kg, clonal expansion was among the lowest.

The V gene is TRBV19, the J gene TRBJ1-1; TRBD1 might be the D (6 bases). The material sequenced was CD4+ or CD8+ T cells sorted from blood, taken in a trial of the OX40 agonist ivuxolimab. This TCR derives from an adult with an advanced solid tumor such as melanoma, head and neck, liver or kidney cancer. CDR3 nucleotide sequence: TGTGCCAGTAGTGTGGGACAAATGTCAACTGAAGCTTTCTTT. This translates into CASSVGQMSTEAFF. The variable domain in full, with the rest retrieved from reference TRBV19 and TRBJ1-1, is DGGITQSPKYLFRKEGQNVTLSCEQNLNHDAMYWYRQDPGQGLRLIYYSQIVNDFQKGDIAEGYSVSREKKESFPLTVTSAQKNPTAFYLCASSVGQMSTEAFFGQGTRLTVV.